This TCR beta chain is drawn from a study of beta chain features in type 1 diabetes. Trimming stripped 3 bases from V and 8 bases from J, with 11 bases between. This CDR3 contains 13 residues. Per germline, CDR1 LNHDA and CDR2 SQIVND (reference sequence). The entirety of the isolated RNA underwent reverse transcription, so expressed TCRB transcripts were sequenced. Sequencing used immunoSEQ multiplex PCR; TCRdb keeps in-frame clones, though not all of them. The sample includes a few hundred thousand clones, roughly 11% of them seen just once. Sequences were obtained from central memory CD4+ T cells from blood. The source is a man between 18 and 35 years old in good health. The chain recombines TRBV19 with TRBJ1-5; D call uncertain. The chain's CDR3 is CASSIVRSEPQHF. The CDR3 DNA sequence: TGTGCCAGTAGTATTGTACGTTCCGAGCCCCAGCATTTT.